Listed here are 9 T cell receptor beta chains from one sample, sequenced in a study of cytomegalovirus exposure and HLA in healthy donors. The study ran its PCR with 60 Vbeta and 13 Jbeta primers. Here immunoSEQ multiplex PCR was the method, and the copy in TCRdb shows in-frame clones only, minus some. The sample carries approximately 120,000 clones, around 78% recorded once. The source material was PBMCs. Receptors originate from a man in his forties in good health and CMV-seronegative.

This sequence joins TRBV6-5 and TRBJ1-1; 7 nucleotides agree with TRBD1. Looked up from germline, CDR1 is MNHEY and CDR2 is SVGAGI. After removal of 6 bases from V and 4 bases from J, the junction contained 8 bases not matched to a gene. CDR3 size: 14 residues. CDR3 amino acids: CASRGTGVGTEAFF. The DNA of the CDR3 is TGTGCCAGCAGGGGAACAGGGGTGGGCACTGAAGCTTTCTTT.

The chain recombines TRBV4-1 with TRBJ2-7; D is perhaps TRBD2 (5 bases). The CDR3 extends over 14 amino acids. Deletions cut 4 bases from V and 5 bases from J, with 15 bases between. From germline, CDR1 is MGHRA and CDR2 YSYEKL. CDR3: CASSPKMKRDEQYF. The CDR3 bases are TGCGCCAGCAGCCCCAAGATGAAGAGGGACGAGCAGTACTTC.

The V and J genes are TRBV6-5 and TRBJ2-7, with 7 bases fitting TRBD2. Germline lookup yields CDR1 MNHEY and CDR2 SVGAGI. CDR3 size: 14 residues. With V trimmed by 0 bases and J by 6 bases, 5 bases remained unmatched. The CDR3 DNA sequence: TGTGCCAGCAGTTACTCAGCGGGGTCCACCGAGCAGTACTTC. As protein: CASSYSAGSTEQYF.

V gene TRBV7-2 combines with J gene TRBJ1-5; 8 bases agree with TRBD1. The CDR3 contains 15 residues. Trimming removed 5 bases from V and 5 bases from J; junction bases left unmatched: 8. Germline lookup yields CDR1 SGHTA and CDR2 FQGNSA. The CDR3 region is CASSPPDREDQPQHF. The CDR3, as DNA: TGTGCCAGCAGCCCTCCGGACAGGGAAGATCAGCCCCAGCATTTT.

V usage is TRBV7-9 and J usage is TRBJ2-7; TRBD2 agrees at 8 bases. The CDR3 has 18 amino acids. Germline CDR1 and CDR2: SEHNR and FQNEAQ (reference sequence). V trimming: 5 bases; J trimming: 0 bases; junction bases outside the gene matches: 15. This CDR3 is CASSTSHSGGGTSYEQYF. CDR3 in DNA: TGTGCCAGCAGCACGTCTCATTCTGGCGGGGGGACCTCCTACGAGCAGTACTTC.

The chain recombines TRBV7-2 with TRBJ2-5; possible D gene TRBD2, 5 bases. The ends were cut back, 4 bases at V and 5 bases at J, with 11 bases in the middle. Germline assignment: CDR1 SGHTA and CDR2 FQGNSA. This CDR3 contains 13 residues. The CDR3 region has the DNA TGTGCCAGCAGCTCCACTAGTGCGGAGACCCAGTACTTC. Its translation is CASSSTSAETQYF.

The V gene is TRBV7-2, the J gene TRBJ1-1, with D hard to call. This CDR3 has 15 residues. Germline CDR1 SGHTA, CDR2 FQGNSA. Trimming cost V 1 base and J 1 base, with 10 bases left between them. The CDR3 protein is CASSLVRGPNTEAFF. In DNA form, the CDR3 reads TGTGCCAGCAGCTTAGTGCGAGGCCCGAACACTGAAGCTTTCTTT.

The CDR3 protein is CASRSQETQYF. CDR3 nucleotide sequence: TGTGCCAGCAGATCTCAAGAGACCCAGTACTTC. The genes are TRBV7-2 and TRBJ2-5; D not certain. The CDR3 totals 11 residues. Germline assignment: CDR1 SGHTA and CDR2 FQGNSA. Trimming left V 6 bases short and J 2 bases short, with 4 bases between. Full variable domain (rest looked up from reference TRBV7-2 and TRBJ2-5): GAGVSQSPSNKVTEKGKDVELRCDPISGHTALYWYRQSLGQGLEFLIYFQGNSAPDKSGLPSDRFSAERTGGSVSTLTIQRTQQEDSAVYLCASRSQETQYFGPGTRLLVL.

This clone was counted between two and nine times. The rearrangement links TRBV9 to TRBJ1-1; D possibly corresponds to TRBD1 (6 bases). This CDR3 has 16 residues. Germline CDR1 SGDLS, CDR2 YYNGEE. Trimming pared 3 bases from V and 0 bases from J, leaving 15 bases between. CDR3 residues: CASSAIGQLMNTEAFF. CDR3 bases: TGTGCCAGCAGCGCAATAGGACAGCTCATGAACACTGAAGCTTTCTTT.